This entry features one T cell receptor (beta chain) sequence. This clone showed up just once. Its antigen remains undetermined. Per-base quality was not reported, and no clone a single base away is much larger than it. One collaborating source in Seattle enrolled patients while the patients were actively infected and followed the patients over time throughout the course of disease. Collaborating institutions collected whole blood in K2EDTA tubes following their own protocols. For TCRbeta analysis, collaborators shipped samples in one of three forms: frozen whole blood, isolated PBMCs, or DNA extracted from either of those sample types. This sample stems from a study of blood T cell repertoires in COVID-19 (dated by TCRdb to 2018 to 2021). Notes on the research overall: The collaborator samples originated in the United States, Italy and Spain and spanned the acute and convalescent phases of COVID-19. Sample metadata almost always included a de-identified subject ID, COVID-19 status, age in years and sex. The repertoires were released in a freely available public database meant as a resource for research on the immune response to SARS-CoV-2. The prospective study material was composed of cDNA or gDNA derived from T cells, B-cell-depleted T cells, or PBMCs. The samples were drawn from the first 160 participants of the ongoing ImmuneRACE study and from roughly 1,300 subjects provided by 6 global collaborators. Where available, HLA class I and class II types were taken from metadata supplied by the sample provider and were not determined by assay-based typing. The dataset comprised deeply sampled blood TCRbeta repertoires from subjects exposed to, actively infected with, or recovered from COVID-19. General conclusions and limits of the study: The quantity of clinical and demographic metadata differed by source and by participant and was supplied without curation.

The junction shows trimming of 5 bases on V and 10 bases on J, plus 21 bases between the germline ends. In the germline V gene (reference sequence), CDR1 corresponds to SEHNR and CDR2 to FQNEAQ. Counted from cysteine to phenylalanine, this CDR3 has 16 amino acids. Just CDR3 DNA is preserved here, 48 bases in frame from base 1. TCRbeta CDR3 regions were amplified from genomic DNA using the immunoSEQ Assay, a bias-controlled multiplex PCR. Regarding the original processing steps: Within the assay, amplification of reference gene primers was used to estimate how many nucleated cells each sample contained. Sequence reads were collapsed and filtered to measure the absolute abundance of every unique TCRbeta CDR3 rearrangement. For each sample, productive Simpson clonality was calculated as the square root of Simpson's diversity index across productive rearrangements. TCRdb holds this immuneACCESS table with in-frame rearrangements only. Some clones are missing; in checked studies, unresolved V genes explain under half, and the rest has no known cause. V, J and clone size are those of that table, while D and trimming were read from the DNA. Here the sample has about 180,000 clones; around nine tenths occur a single time. Approximately 13% of the sample is held by the ten biggest clonotypes.

In this chain, TRBV7-9 is recombined with TRBJ1-6; TRBD1 is a possible D gene, resting on 6 matching bases. The sequence was obtained from a woman in her seventies with COVID-19, enrolled during active disease. Material: peripheral blood. The DNA sequence is as follows: TGTGCCAGCAGCCAAAGCGGACAGTTCATGAAGTCACCCCTCCACTTT. Translated, it gives CASSQSGQFMKSPLHF.